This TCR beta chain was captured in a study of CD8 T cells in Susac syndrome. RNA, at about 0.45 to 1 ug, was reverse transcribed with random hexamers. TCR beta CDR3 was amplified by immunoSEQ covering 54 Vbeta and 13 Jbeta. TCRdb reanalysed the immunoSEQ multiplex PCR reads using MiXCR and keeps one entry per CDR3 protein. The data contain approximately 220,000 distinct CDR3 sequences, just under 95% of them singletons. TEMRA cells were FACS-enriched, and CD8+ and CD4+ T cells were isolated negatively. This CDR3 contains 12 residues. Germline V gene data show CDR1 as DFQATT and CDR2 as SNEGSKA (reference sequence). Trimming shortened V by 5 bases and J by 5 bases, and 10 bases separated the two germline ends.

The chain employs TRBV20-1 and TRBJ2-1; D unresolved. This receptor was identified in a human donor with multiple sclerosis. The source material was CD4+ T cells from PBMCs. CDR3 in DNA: TGCAGTGCTCCAATTTCAAACAATGAGCAGTTCTTC. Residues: CSAPISNNEQFF.